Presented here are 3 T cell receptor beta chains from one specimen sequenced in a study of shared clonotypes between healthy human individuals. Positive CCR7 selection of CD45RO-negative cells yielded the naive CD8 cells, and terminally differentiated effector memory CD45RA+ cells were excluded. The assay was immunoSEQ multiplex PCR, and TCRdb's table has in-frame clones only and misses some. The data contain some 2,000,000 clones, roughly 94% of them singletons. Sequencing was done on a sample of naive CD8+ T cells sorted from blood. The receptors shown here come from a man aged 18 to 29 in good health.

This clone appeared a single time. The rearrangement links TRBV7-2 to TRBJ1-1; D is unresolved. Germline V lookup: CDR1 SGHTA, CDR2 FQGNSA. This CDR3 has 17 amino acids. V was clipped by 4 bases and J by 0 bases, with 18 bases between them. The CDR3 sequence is CASSSHTRGYLNTEAFF. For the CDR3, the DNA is TGTGCCAGCAGCTCCCATACCCGGGGATACCTGAACACTGAAGCTTTCTTT.

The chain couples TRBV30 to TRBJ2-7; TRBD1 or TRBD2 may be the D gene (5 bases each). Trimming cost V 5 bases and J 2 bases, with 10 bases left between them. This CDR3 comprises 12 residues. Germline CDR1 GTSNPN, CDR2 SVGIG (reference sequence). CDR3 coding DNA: TGTGCCTGGGGGAAGGGACCCTACGAGCAGTACTTC. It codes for CAWGKGPYEQYF. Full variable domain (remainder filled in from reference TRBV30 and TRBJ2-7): SQTIHQWPATLVQPVGSPLSLECTVEGTSNPNLYWYRQAAGRGLQLLFYSVGIGQISSEVPQNLSASRPQDRQFILSSKKLLLSDSGFYLCAWGKGPYEQYFGPGTRLTVT.

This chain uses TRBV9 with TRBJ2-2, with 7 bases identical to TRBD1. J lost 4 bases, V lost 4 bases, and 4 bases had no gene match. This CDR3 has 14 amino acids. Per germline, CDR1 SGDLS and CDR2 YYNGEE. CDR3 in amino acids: CASSRQGSTGELFF. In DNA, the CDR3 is TGTGCCAGCAGCCGACAGGGATCCACCGGGGAGCTGTTTTTT.